This T cell receptor (beta chain) was sequenced during a study of early T cells in non-severe SARS-CoV-2 infection. Turning to the study itself: Sequenced bulk RNA came from whole blood that was unsorted, and chains were unpaired.

This clonotype was seen repeatedly, ten times or more. Individual cDNA molecules were tagged with unique molecular identifiers. TCRdb processed the 5' RACE reads anew with MiXCR; each CDR3 protein has one entry. The table includes fewer than 40,000 distinct CDR3 sequences, roughly 4% detected once. V was cut by 2 bases and J by 6 bases, with 11 bases left in between. This CDR3 is 15 amino acids long. Germline V gene data show CDR1 as MNHEY and CDR2 as SMNVEV (reference sequence). The source of this sequence is an adult who was a healthcare worker with PCR-confirmed SARS-CoV-2 infection or an uninfected control (not recorded which). The V and J genes are TRBV27 and TRBJ1-6; D remains unclear. Sequencing used whole blood. The CDR3 DNA sequence: TGTGCCAGCAGTTTAGGCCCGGCAACTAATTCACCCCTCCACTTT. Its translation is CASSLGPATNSPLHF.